These 26 T cell receptor beta chains were sequenced from one sample in a study of T cells in localized non-small cell lung cancer. Here immunoSEQ multiplex PCR was the method, and the copy in TCRdb shows in-frame clones only, minus some. The sample holds about 40,000 clones, around 84% seen once. This material consisted of peripheral blood, taken before any cancer treatment. These receptors all come from a man aged 18-49 years with stage I lung adenocarcinoma.

V and J are TRBV19 and TRBJ2-2, with D uncertain. Germline CDR1 LNHDA, CDR2 SQIVND (reference sequence). V lost 5 bases and J lost 5, with 15 bases in between. The CDR3 is 15 amino acids. The CDR3 reads CASSLGYPETGELFF. CDR3 sequence (DNA): TGTGCCAGTAGTCTAGGGTATCCAGAGACCGGGGAGCTGTTTTTT. The full variable domain, its missing parts supplied by reference TRBV19 and TRBJ2-2, is DGGITQSPKYLFRKEGQNVTLSCEQNLNHDAMYWYRQDPGQGLRLIYYSQIVNDFQKGDIAEGYSVSREKKESFPLTVTSAQKNPTAFYLCASSLGYPETGELFFGEGSRLTVL.

The chain carries TRBV4-2 and TRBJ2-5; 10 nucleotides match TRBD1. CDR1 is LGHNA, CDR2 YNFKEQ, per germline. This CDR3 contains 16 residues. V gave up 0 bases and J gave up 2 bases; unmatched junction bases: 3. The CDR3 sequence: CASSQDWGQGQETQYF. The CDR3 DNA sequence: TGTGCCAGCAGCCAAGATTGGGGACAGGGGCAAGAGACCCAGTACTTC.

The rearrangement links TRBV4-3 to TRBJ1-3; weak D call: TRBD1 (5 bases). The ends were cut back, 0 bases at V and 4 bases at J, with 22 bases in the middle. CDR3 length equals 19 residues. Germline-derived CDR1 and CDR2 are LGHNA and YSLEER. CDR3 loop: CASSQEFGGRVFFGNTIYF. The CDR3 DNA follows: TGCGCCAGCAGCCAAGAATTCGGCGGCAGGGTCTTCTTCGGAAACACCATATATTTT.

The chain links TRBV7-2 to TRBJ1-5, with D perhaps matching TRBD1 (6 bases). Between the trimmed V and J ends, which lost 1 base and 6 bases, there was a span of 7 bases. Germline V gene data show CDR1 as SGHTA and CDR2 as FQGNSA. The CDR3 loop spans 13 amino acids. The CDR3 sequence is CASSLGQVQPQHF. The CDR3 DNA sequence: TGTGCCAGCAGCTTAGGACAGGTTCAGCCCCAGCATTTT.

This chain connects TRBV6-5 to TRBJ1-1; the D is unclear. The CDR3 extends over 12 amino acids. V gave up 4 bases and J gave up 3 bases, with 6 bases separating them. CDR1 and CDR2 (germline): MNHEY, SVGAGI. In nucleotides, the CDR3 is TGTGCCAGCAGTTTCGGTCACACTGAAGCTTTCTTT. Its protein product is CASSFGHTEAFF.

The chain couples TRBV11-2 to TRBJ1-3, with 7 bases matching TRBD1. There are 14 residues in the CDR3. Germline V gives CDR1 SGHAT, CDR2 FQNNGV. V lost 1 base and J lost 9; bases outside the gene matches: 6. The DNA of the CDR3 is TGTGCCAGCAGCTTAGGAGGGGGCCCTACCACCATATATTTT. Its protein product is CASSLGGGPTTIYF.

In this sample, this clone turned up once. V gene TRBV7-8 combines with J gene TRBJ2-5; TRBD2 aligns across 10 bases. Unmatched junction bases numbered 5, after V lost 1 base and J lost 9 bases. The length of the CDR3 is 14 residues. CDR1 and CDR2 (germline): SGHVS, FQNEAQ. DNA for the CDR3: TGTGCCAGCAGCTTAGGGGCTAGCGGGGGCTCCCAGTACTTC. Amino acids: CASSLGASGGSQYF.

V is TRBV30 and J is TRBJ1-4, with D possibly matching TRBD1 (6 bases). CDR3 size: 14 residues. The germline V gene has CDR1 GTSNPN and CDR2 SVGIG (reference sequence). V dropped 2 bases and J dropped 4 bases, with 11 bases sitting between them. The CDR3 bases are TGTGCCTGGAGTACGACAGGCAATAATGAAAAACTGTTTTTT. Translation: CAWSTTGNNEKLFF.

This chain joins TRBV6-1 and TRBJ1-1; D gene unclear. There are 15 residues in the CDR3. Germline CDR1 reads MNHNS; CDR2 reads SASEGT. Trimming took 4 bases from V and 4 from J, leaving 16 bases between them. CDR3 region: CASSAGGGSGTEAFF. In nucleotides, the CDR3 is TGTGCCAGCAGTGCTGGAGGAGGGTCAGGCACTGAAGCTTTCTTT.

This sequence joins TRBV12-1 and TRBJ2-6. TRBV12-1 is listed as a pseudogene. The CDR3 is 14 amino acids. CDR3 sequence (DNA): TGTGCCAGCACCTGGACCCCTGGGGCCAACGTCCTGACTTTC. It specifies CASTWTPGANVLTF.

With regard to this clone: Other DNA sequences in the sample encode the same CDR3. This rearrangement joins TRBV11-2 to TRBJ1-6; D remains unclear. CDR1 is SGHAT and CDR2 is FQNNGV in the germline V gene. This CDR3 contains 13 residues. The V gene lost 7 bases and the J gene lost 7 bases, with 11 bases spanning the gap. The CDR3 DNA follows: TGTGCCAGCACCGGGCAGATAAATTCACCCCTCCACTTT. Protein: CASTGQINSPLHF.

A single count supports this clone. V gene TRBV6-5 combines with J gene TRBJ1-1, with a weak D call TRBD1 (5 bases). Trimming removed 6 bases at V and 3 bases at J, with 14 bases between. The CDR3 loop spans 14 amino acids. Looked up from germline, CDR1 is MNHEY and CDR2 is SVGAGI. CDR3 coding DNA: TGTGCCAGCAGCCCACGGGCGGGACACACTGAAGCTTTCTTT. Translated, it gives CASSPRAGHTEAFF.

The chain carries TRBV6-1 and TRBJ2-7; D call uncertain. CDR3 size: 15 residues. Germline CDR1 reads MNHNS; CDR2 reads SASEGT. The ends were cut back, 0 bases at V and 2 bases at J, with 11 bases in the middle. This chain's CDR3 is CASSEAARATYEQYF. In nucleotides, the CDR3 is TGTGCCAGCAGTGAAGCGGCACGGGCGACCTACGAGCAGTACTTC.

Comments on this clone: The junction does not match germline at one end; this may be a read error. This chain connects TRBV12-5 to TRBJ1-2, with D possibly TRBD1 on 5 matching bases. The CDR3 has 16 residues. Germline CDR1 and CDR2: LGHNT and FRNRAP. The CDR3 sequence: CDSGLARQKLIYGYTF. CDR3 nucleotide sequence: TGTGATAGTGGTTTGGCCAGACAGAAACTTATCTATGGCTACACCTTC.

The genes are TRBV7-8 and TRBJ1-2; the D is unclear. This CDR3 contains 12 residues. Germline V CDR1 and CDR2: SGHVS, FQNEAQ. V dropped 2 bases and J dropped 4 bases, with 5 bases sitting between them. The CDR3 nucleotides are TGTGCCAGCAGCTTACGAGGCTATGGCTACACCTTC. Its protein is CASSLRGYGYTF.

The V gene is TRBV5-1, the J gene TRBJ2-2, with a weak D call TRBD1 (5 bases). Germline CDR1 SGHRS, CDR2 YFSETQ. This CDR3 contains 16 residues. With 4 bases removed from V and 6 bases from J, the gap between germline ends came to 19 bases. The CDR3 loop reads CASSVDISKVSGELFF. The CDR3 DNA follows: TGCGCCAGCAGCGTGGACATATCAAAGGTTTCCGGGGAGCTGTTTTTT.

A single count supports this clone. V gene TRBV7-7 combines with J gene TRBJ2-1; D remains unclear. V lost 1 base and J lost 0, with 7 bases in between. The CDR3 consists of 15 residues. The germline V gene encodes CDR1 SSHAT and CDR2 FNYEAQ (reference sequence). The CDR3 here is CASSLGLPSYNEQFF. DNA of the CDR3: TGTGCCAGCAGCTTAGGTTTACCCTCCTACAATGAGCAGTTCTTC.

The gene calls are TRBV7-2 and TRBJ2-1, with 8 bases aligning to TRBD2. V lost 5 bases to trimming and J lost 0 bases; unmatched junction nucleotides: 9. Germline-derived CDR1 and CDR2 are SGHTA and FQGNSA. There are 17 residues in the CDR3. The CDR3 coding sequence is TGTGCCAGCAGCCGTCGGGAAACTAGCGGCTCCTACAATGAGCAGTTCTTC. This gives the protein CASSRRETSGSYNEQFF.

The table lists this clone with a few counts. V usage is TRBV19 and J usage is TRBJ1-6, with 9 bases aligning to TRBD1. Germline trimming cut 5 bases from V and 4 bases from J; bases unmatched to any gene: 9. There are 17 residues in the CDR3. Germline CDR1 and CDR2: LNHDA and SQIVND (reference sequence). The CDR3 DNA reads as TGTGCCAGTAGTTTATCAATCGGGACAGGGTATAATTCACCCCTCCACTTT. It specifies CASSLSIGTGYNSPLHF.

The chain has TRBV9 and TRBJ1-5, with D unresolved. CDR3 length: 14 amino acids. Germline CDR1 reads SGDLS; CDR2 reads YYNGEE. The V end was cut by 0 bases, the J end by 1 base, with 5 bases between. In nucleotides, the CDR3 is TGTGCCAGCAGCGTAGATGGGAGCAATCAGCCCCAGCATTTT. This gives the protein CASSVDGSNQPQHF. The full variable domain, its missing parts supplied by reference TRBV9 and TRBJ1-5, is DSGVTQTPKHLITATGQRVTLRCSPRSGDLSVYWYQQSLDQGLQFLIQYYNGEERAKGNILERFSAQQFPDLHSELNLSSLELGDSALYFCASSVDGSNQPQHFGDGTRLSIL.

This clone was observed once. This chain joins TRBV4-1 and TRBJ1-2; D not resolved. The V gene lost 2 bases and the J gene lost 0 bases, with 22 bases spanning the gap. The germline V gene encodes CDR1 MGHRA and CDR2 YSYEKL. The CDR3 extends over 19 amino acids. This CDR3 is CASSQRRGSEAQANYGYTF. In nucleotides, the CDR3 is TGCGCCAGCAGCCAAAGAAGAGGGTCAGAGGCGCAAGCTAACTATGGCTACACCTTC.

This clone was found a few times. V is TRBV2 and J is TRBJ2-5, with D hard to call. The CDR3 sequence is 14 residues long. Germline CDR1 reads SNHLY; CDR2 reads FYNNEI. The V gene lost 3 bases and the J gene lost 2 bases, with 10 bases spanning the gap. CDR3 DNA sequence: TGTGCCAGCAGTGATATCTCAGGTCAAGAGACCCAGTACTTC. This translates into CASSDISGQETQYF.

The chain combines TRBV6-1 with TRBJ1-6, with 10 bases aligning to TRBD1. CDR1 and CDR2 from the germline V gene are MNHNS and SASEGT. The CDR3 has 17 residues. J gave up 10 bases and V 3 bases, and 12 bases lay outside the gene matches. The CDR3 region has the DNA TGTGCCAGCAGTGAGGTCTTCACCGGGACAGGGGTATCACCCCTCCACTTT. This gives the protein CASSEVFTGTGVSPLHF.

This chain links TRBV4-3 with TRBJ1-1; the D is unclear. This CDR3 contains 14 residues. The germline gives CDR1 LGHNA, CDR2 YSLEER. Between the trimmed V and J ends, which lost 2 bases and 8 bases, there was a span of 15 bases. CDR3 in DNA: TGCGCCAGCAGCCAATGGGATTACGGAGCCGAAGCTTTCTTT. Translated, it gives CASSQWDYGAEAFF.

The chain couples TRBV12-5 to TRBJ1-2; D gene uncertain. This CDR3 is built from 12 residues. Germline V CDR1 and CDR2: LGHNT, FRNRAP. Trimming removed 6 bases at V and 4 bases at J, with 9 bases between. The CDR3: CASGAGLYGYTF. CDR3 DNA: TGTGCTAGTGGGGCAGGACTCTATGGCTACACCTTC. Full variable domain (missing parts from reference TRBV12-5 and TRBJ1-2): DARVTQTPRHKVTEMGQEVTMRCQPILGHNTVFWYRQTMMQGLELLAYFRNRAPLDDSGMPKDRFSAEMPDATLATLKIQPSEPRDSAVYFCASGAGLYGYTFGSGTRLTVV.

The CDR3 coding sequence is TGTGCCAGCAGTTCACCGTATTCCTACGAGCAGTACTTC. Protein: CASSSPYSYEQYF. This sequence joins TRBV28 and TRBJ2-7; no firm D call. Germline V gene data show CDR1 as MDHEN and CDR2 as SYDVKM. The CDR3 spans 13 residues. V was trimmed by 4 bases and J by 1 base, leaving 8 bases between them.